The 16 T cell receptor beta chains below were found in one sample sequenced in a study of cytotoxic CD8 clonotypes in ibrutinib-treated CLL. The table came from immunoSEQ multiplex PCR; TCRdb's copy has only in-frame clones and leaves some out. The table has 150,000 to 200,000 clones, more than 75% seen once. The sample in question was PBMCs, obtained after 12 months of ibrutinib treatment. The receptor source for this set is a human donor with chronic lymphocytic leukemia.

The CDR3 reads CAISGGGEPGNTIYF. The CDR3 DNA reads as TGTGCCATCAGTGGTGGGGGGGAGCCTGGAAACACCATATATTTT. The rearrangement links TRBV10-3 to TRBJ1-3; D might be TRBD1 (5 bases). Per germline, CDR1 ENHRY and CDR2 SYGVKD. The CDR3 runs to 15 residues. Trimming left V 4 bases short and J 2 bases short, with 12 bases between.

The CDR3 region is CASSLTHANYGYTF. The CDR3 DNA sequence: TGCGCCAGCAGCCTGACTCACGCTAACTATGGCTACACCTTC. The V and J genes are TRBV5-1 and TRBJ1-2; D unresolved. Germline-derived CDR1 and CDR2 are SGHRS and YFSETQ. Deletions cut 4 bases from V and 0 bases from J, with 10 bases between. The CDR3 has 14 amino acids.

This chain uses TRBV27 with TRBJ1-5, with 8 positions matching TRBD1. V trimming: 3 bases; J trimming: 7 bases; junction bases outside the gene matches: 11. This CDR3 contains 16 residues. Per germline, CDR1 MNHEY and CDR2 SMNVEV (reference sequence). The CDR3 DNA sequence: TGTGCCAGCAGTTTCACCGCAGGGGGCGCGGGGCAGCCCCAGCATTTT. This encodes CASSFTAGGAGQPQHF.

This chain uses TRBV29-1 with TRBJ2-7; D remains ambiguous. Trimming pared 3 bases from V and 0 bases from J, leaving 9 bases between. In germline, CDR1 is SQVTM, CDR2 ANQGSEA. The CDR3 is made up of 13 amino acids. CDR3 loop: CSVDSIGSYEQYF. CDR3 nucleotides: TGCAGCGTTGATAGTATTGGCTCCTACGAGCAGTACTTC.

This clone was picked up one time. The J gene is TRBJ2-1, the V gene TRBV14; tentative D call: TRBD1 (6 bases). This CDR3 has 16 amino acids. V was clipped by 2 bases and J by 2 bases, with 13 bases between them. From germline, CDR1 is SGHDN and CDR2 FVKESK. Written as DNA, the CDR3 is TGTGCCAGCAGCCAATGGAACAGGGATACCTACAATGAGCAGTTCTTC. It yields the protein CASSQWNRDTYNEQFF.

The chain combines TRBV28 with TRBJ1-3, with D hard to call. Germline V CDR1 and CDR2: MDHEN, SYDVKM. The CDR3 contains 14 residues. The ends were cut back, 8 bases at V and 4 bases at J, with 15 bases in the middle. DNA of the CDR3: TGTGCCAGCCTTACCTCGGGGTCAGGAAACACCATATATTTT. Its translation: CASLTSGSGNTIYF.

This chain uses TRBV18 with TRBJ1-4; D ambiguous. The CDR3 sequence is 14 residues long. Germline-derived CDR1 and CDR2 are KGHSH and LQKENI. V lost 1 base to trimming and J lost 4 bases, with 7 bases between them. The CDR3 region is CASSPQLGNEKLFF. The CDR3 DNA sequence: TGTGCCAGCTCACCACAGCTGGGTAATGAAAAACTGTTTTTT.

About this clone itself: At the DNA level, this CDR3 is encoded by other sequences in the same sample as well. The chain combines TRBV7-3 with TRBJ2-3; 8 positions match TRBD2. The V gene's germline CDR1 is SGHTA and CDR2 FQGTGA. The CDR3 is 13 amino acids. With V trimmed by 5 bases and J by 6 bases, 4 bases remained unmatched. Written as DNA, the CDR3 is TGTGCCAGCAGCCCGGGACTAGTTGATACGCAGTATTTT. Its protein is CASSPGLVDTQYF.

The rearrangement links TRBV7-2 to TRBJ2-7; D is unresolved. V lost 6 bases and J 3 bases, leaving 15 bases between the germline ends. CDR3 length: 14 amino acids. Germline CDR1 and CDR2: SGHTA and FQGNSA. CDR3 residues: CASRPPDKFYEQYF. Here the CDR3 DNA reads TGTGCCAGCAGACCACCCGACAAGTTCTACGAGCAGTACTTC.

This chain joins TRBV5-6 and TRBJ2-4, with 7 bases aligning to TRBD1. V was pared by 4 bases and J by 2 bases, with 12 bases of the junction left unmatched. CDR3 length equals 17 residues. Germline CDR1 reads SGHDT; CDR2 reads YYEEEE. The CDR3 loop is CASSGLGTVGTKNIQYF. CDR3 sequence (DNA): TGTGCCAGCAGCGGTCTCGGGACAGTTGGGACCAAAAACATTCAGTACTTC.

The chain uses TRBV2 and TRBJ2-3, with D maybe TRBD1 (6 bases). Germline CDR1 and CDR2: SNHLY and FYNNEI. V was clipped by 4 bases and J by 5 bases, with 16 bases between them. The CDR3 is 15 residues long. As DNA, the CDR3 is TGTGCCAGCAGTGGCAGGGGTTTTCTCGAAGATACGCAGTATTTT. Protein product: CASSGRGFLEDTQYF.

This sequence joins TRBV11-2 and TRBJ2-7, with D maybe TRBD1 (6 bases). Germline-derived CDR1 and CDR2 are SGHAT and FQNNGV. V lost 5 bases and J 4 bases, leaving 18 bases between the germline ends. This CDR3 contains 15 residues. CDR3: CASSQSWTESYEQYF. The CDR3 region has the DNA TGTGCCAGCAGCCAGTCGTGGACAGAATCTTACGAGCAGTACTTC.

The V gene is TRBV7-6, the J gene TRBJ2-2, with TRBD1 matching over 8 bases. The germline V gene has CDR1 SGHVS and CDR2 FNYEAQ. V lost 1 base to trimming and J lost 7 bases; unmatched junction nucleotides: 17. The CDR3 runs 19 residues. As DNA, the CDR3 is TGTGCCAGCAGCTTAGGGATTTTTACCGGGACAGGACGAGGCGGGGAGCTGTTTTTT. This gives the protein CASSLGIFTGTGRGGELFF.

The V call is TRBV7-2, the J call TRBJ2-3, with 10 bases that match TRBD2. This CDR3 spans 16 amino acids. From germline, CDR1 is SGHTA and CDR2 FQGNSA. Germline trimming cut 5 bases from V and 6 bases from J; bases unmatched to any gene: 11. For the CDR3, the DNA is TGTGCCAGCAGCCCCCGCGAGCGGGGGGGCGGGGATACGCAGTATTTT. Residues: CASSPRERGGGDTQYF.

The chain employs TRBV10-3 and TRBJ2-5, with D perhaps matching TRBD2 (6 bases). The better agreement between TRBJ2-7 and the DNA end casts doubt on the J call. The length of the CDR3 is 15 residues. CDR1 ENHRY and CDR2 SYGVKD come from the germline V gene. The CDR3 sequence: CAISEGDLVFYEQYF. The DNA of the CDR3 is TGTGCCATCAGTGAGGGGGACTTGGTGTTCTACGAGCAGTACTTC.

The rearrangement joins TRBV19 to TRBJ1-5; TRBD1 might be the D (5 bases). Germline assignment: CDR1 LNHDA and CDR2 SQIVND (reference sequence). V lost 4 bases and J 3 bases, leaving 16 bases between the germline ends. The CDR3 is made up of 16 amino acids. The CDR3, as DNA: TGTGCCAGTAGTACCCAGATGAGACAGACCAATCAGCCCCAGCATTTT. It is translated as CASSTQMRQTNQPQHF.